Below, 28 T cell receptor beta chains from the same sample are listed, as sequenced in a study of shared clonotypes between healthy human individuals. TCRdb's copy holds only in-frame clones and misses some; the assay was immunoSEQ multiplex PCR. Found here are some 470,000 clones, 75% to 85% of them singletons; the top ten hold around 13%. The sequenced sample was PBMCs. Every receptor here comes from a woman between 35 and 50 years old in good health. Some clones in this sample may be carry-over from other donors' samples.

The chain combines TRBV19 with TRBJ2-4; 8 nucleotides align to TRBD1. The CDR3 consists of 12 residues. Germline CDR1 reads LNHDA; CDR2 reads SQIVND (reference sequence). The trim removed 7 bases at V and 7 bases at J, leaving 3 bases unmatched. In DNA form, the CDR3 reads TGTGCCAGTAATGACAGGGGTAACATTCAGTACTTC. This encodes CASNDRGNIQYF.

The chain links TRBV7-9 to TRBJ2-5, with 8 bases matching TRBD1. The J call may not be correct, given that the DNA end is closer to TRBJ2-7. CDR3 length: 14 amino acids. Germline V CDR1 and CDR2: SEHNR, FQNEAQ (reference sequence). In nucleotides, the CDR3 is TGTGCCAGCAGCTCATACGACAGGGGAAACGAGCAGTACTTC. Translated: CASSSYDRGNEQYF.

CDR3 in amino acids: CASSDGPKGGVHEKLFF. The CDR3 nucleotides are TGTGCCAGCAGTGATGGCCCAAAAGGGGGGGTGCATGAAAAACTGTTTTTT. This chain uses TRBV2 with TRBJ1-4, with a possible D match to TRBD1 (6 bases). Germline V gene lookup returns CDR1 SNHLY and CDR2 FYNNEI. V was trimmed by 3 bases and J by 6 bases, leaving 20 bases between them. This CDR3 is built from 17 residues.

This rearrangement joins TRBV5-6 to TRBJ1-2, with no clear D. V dropped 2 bases and J dropped 11 bases, with 22 bases sitting between them. The CDR3 has 15 residues. CDR1 SGHDT and CDR2 YYEEEE come from the germline V gene. CDR3 in amino acids: CASSLGLTWRSEYTF. DNA for the CDR3: TGTGCCAGCAGCTTAGGTTTAACATGGCGGTCAGAGTACACCTTC.

The chain combines TRBV27 with TRBJ2-1; 8 nucleotides align to TRBD1. The CDR3 covers 14 residues. Germline V gene lookup returns CDR1 MNHEY and CDR2 SMNVEV (reference sequence). Losses at the gene ends were 6 bases for V and 4 bases for J; bases not matched to a gene: 5. As DNA, the CDR3 is TGTGCCAGCAGCGACAGGGGTAATTACAATGAGCAGTTCTTC. Translation: CASSDRGNYNEQFF.

This chain joins TRBV4-2 and TRBJ2-1; D not resolved. Per the germline V gene, CDR1 is LGHNA and CDR2 is YNFKEQ. CDR3 size: 16 residues. V was clipped by 1 base and J by 3 bases, with 13 bases between them. CDR3 in amino acids: CASSQGAADDYNEQFF. The CDR3 DNA reads TGTGCCAGCAGCCAAGGGGCGGCCGACGACTACAATGAGCAGTTCTTC.

This clone has just one count. The chain uses TRBV7-2 and TRBJ2-1; 8 nucleotides match TRBD2. Germline lookup yields CDR1 SGHTA and CDR2 FQGNSA. The J segment lost 8 bases and the V segment lost 0 bases, leaving 6 bases of the junction unmatched. This CDR3 has 15 residues. DNA for the CDR3: TGTGCCAGCAGCTTAGCGGGGGGACTAGTATATGAGCAGTTCTTC. Amino acid sequence: CASSLAGGLVYEQFF.

The chain couples TRBV5-4 to TRBJ1-2, with D hard to call. The CDR3 covers 15 residues. V was pared by 0 bases and J by 4 bases, with 13 bases between. Germline CDR1 and CDR2: SGHNT and YYREEE (reference sequence). CDR3 in amino acids: CASSLAPEVGYGYTF. CDR3 bases: TGTGCCAGCAGCTTGGCCCCAGAGGTTGGCTATGGCTACACCTTC.

This chain uses TRBV11-2 with TRBJ2-5; no clear D gene. Germline CDR1 is SGHAT and CDR2 is FQNNGV. V shed 1 base and J shed 0 bases, with 3 bases lying between them. The CDR3 is made up of 13 amino acids. CDR3 DNA: TGTGCCAGCAGCTTAGGAAACCAAGAGACCCAGTACTTC. Translation gives CASSLGNQETQYF.

Regarding this clone: A read error is possible here, since a much larger clone lies one base away. The chain employs TRBV30 and TRBJ1-1; D is undetermined. Between the trimmed V and J ends, which lost 0 bases and 4 bases, there was a span of 12 bases. The CDR3 is made up of 14 amino acids. CDR1 and CDR2 from the germline V gene are GTSNPN and SVGIG (reference sequence). The CDR3 is CAWSVEIMSTEAFF. In DNA form, the CDR3 reads TGTGCCTGGAGTGTAGAGATCATGAGCACTGAAGCTTTCTTT. Based on the CDR3 plus reference TRBV30 and TRBJ1-1, the full variable domain is SQTIHQWPATLVQPVGSPLSLECTVEGTSNPNLYWYRQAAGRGLQLLFYSVGIGQISSEVPQNLSASRPQDRQFILSSKKLLLSDSGFYLCAWSVEIMSTEAFFGQGTRLTVV.

The V gene is TRBV7-2, the J gene TRBJ1-5; D is ambiguous. CDR1 SGHTA and CDR2 FQGNSA come from the germline V gene. The length of the CDR3 is 15 residues. Between the trimmed V and J ends, which lost 5 bases and 7 bases, there was a span of 18 bases. This CDR3 is CASSPPVWLGQPQHF. For the CDR3, the DNA is TGTGCCAGCAGCCCTCCTGTATGGCTAGGGCAGCCCCAGCATTTT.

This clone was observed at least ten times. This CDR3 is also generated by other DNA sequences in the sample. The rearrangement uses TRBV5-4 and TRBJ2-1, with no clear D. Germline-derived CDR1 and CDR2 are SGHNT and YYREEE (reference sequence). The germline V and J ends were trimmed by 5 bases and 0 bases, with 6 bases remaining between them. The CDR3 has 13 amino acids. The DNA of the CDR3 is TGTGCCAGCAGGCTAGACTCCTACAATGAGCAGTTCTTC. Its protein product is CASRLDSYNEQFF.

The chain carries TRBV4-2 and TRBJ2-1, with 8 bases lining up with TRBD2. The CDR3 sequence is 11 residues long. Germline-derived CDR1 and CDR2 are LGHNA and YNFKEQ. Trimming cost V 4 bases and J 13 bases; bases outside gene matches: 3. CDR3 residues: CASSLTSDQFF. The DNA for the CDR3 is TGTGCCAGCAGCCTGACTAGCGATCAGTTCTTC.

The chain carries TRBV7-9 and TRBJ2-7; D gene ambiguous. The V end was cut by 5 bases, the J end by 7 bases, with 12 bases between. This CDR3 region has 12 residues. Germline V gene lookup returns CDR1 SEHNR and CDR2 FQNEAQ (reference sequence). This CDR3 reads CASSPWTPEQYF. CDR3 DNA: TGTGCCAGCAGCCCGTGGACCCCTGAGCAGTACTTC.

The gene calls are TRBV11-1 and TRBJ2-7; 8 positions match TRBD2. With 6 bases clipped from V and 4 bases from J, the junction kept 11 bases outside the gene matches. Germline loops: CDR1 SGHAT, CDR2 FQDESV (reference sequence). There are 15 residues in the CDR3. CDR3 region: CASRQGTSFRYEQYF. The CDR3 DNA reads TGTGCCAGCAGGCAAGGGACTAGTTTTCGGTACGAGCAGTACTTC. Full variable domain (rest looked up from reference TRBV11-1 and TRBJ2-7): EAEVAQSPRYKITEKSQAVAFWCDPISGHATLYWYRQILGQGPELLVQFQDESVVDDSQLPKDRFSAERLKGVDSTLKIQPAELGDSAMYLCASRQGTSFRYEQYFGPGTRLTVT.

The chain has TRBV10-3 and TRBJ1-5; the D gene is possibly TRBD1 (5 bases). The germline V and J ends were trimmed by 4 bases and 1 base, with 11 bases remaining between them. CDR1 is ENHRY and CDR2 is SYGVKD in the germline V gene. This CDR3 has 15 amino acids. CDR3 nucleotide sequence: TGTGCCATCAGTGCCTCAGGGAGCAGCAATCAGCCCCAGCATTTT. Encoded protein: CAISASGSSNQPQHF.

As concerns this clone: The sample contains more than one DNA sequence encoding this CDR3. The chain couples TRBV28 to TRBJ1-4, with D perhaps TRBD1 (5 bases). The V end lost 3 bases, the J end lost 6 bases, and 14 bases lay between the germline ends. This CDR3 is 15 amino acids long. CDR1 is MDHEN, CDR2 SYDVKM, per germline. This CDR3 is CASSFPGTGDEKLFF. CDR3 in DNA: TGTGCCAGCAGTTTCCCCGGGACGGGAGATGAAAAACTGTTTTTT.

V usage is TRBV6-1 and J usage is TRBJ1-2; 9 nucleotides line up with TRBD1. The junction had 9 bases not matched to a gene; V was cut back by 3 bases and J by 7 bases. Germline CDR1 is MNHNS and CDR2 is SASEGT. This CDR3 is 15 amino acids long. The CDR3 spells CASSELGQGILGYTF. The CDR3 DNA reads as TGTGCCAGCAGTGAGTTAGGACAGGGGATTCTTGGCTACACCTTC.

The rearrangement links TRBV27 to TRBJ2-1; 14 bases agree with TRBD2. Germline V gene lookup returns CDR1 MNHEY and CDR2 SMNVEV (reference sequence). J gave up 16 bases and V 6 bases, and 11 bases lay outside the gene matches. This CDR3 is built from 14 residues. CDR3 protein: CASRPEWTSGRLFF. CDR3 nucleotide sequence: TGTGCCAGCAGACCCGAATGGACTAGCGGGAGGCTCTTCTTC.

V and J are TRBV2 and TRBJ2-1; 11 nucleotides line up with TRBD2. V lost 3 bases to trimming and J lost 10 bases; unmatched junction nucleotides: 8. Germline assignment: CDR1 SNHLY and CDR2 FYNNEI. The CDR3 runs to 15 residues. CDR3 residues: CASSELLAGVGEQFF. In nucleotides, the CDR3 is TGTGCCAGCAGTGAGTTACTAGCGGGAGTCGGAGAGCAGTTCTTC.

A word on this clone: This CDR3 is also generated by other DNA sequences in the sample. The chain carries TRBV28 and TRBJ1-4; the D is unclear. CDR3 length equals 12 residues. Germline lookup yields CDR1 MDHEN and CDR2 SYDVKM. The ends were cut back, 6 bases at V and 0 bases at J, with 2 bases in the middle. CDR3 sequence reads: CASRPTNEKLFF. The CDR3 nucleotides read TGTGCCAGCAGACCAACTAATGAAAAACTGTTTTTT.

V usage is TRBV2 and J usage is TRBJ2-5, with a possible D match to TRBD1 (5 bases). The J call may be faulty, since TRBJ2-7 better matches the DNA end. CDR1 and CDR2 from the germline V gene are SNHLY and FYNNEI. This CDR3 contains 13 residues. CDR3 in DNA: TGTGCCACCTCGACAGTGTTCTCCTACGAGCAGTACTTC. Encoded protein: CATSTVFSYEQYF.

This clone was seen a single time. The genes are TRBV7-2 and TRBJ2-1; D not resolved. This CDR3 comprises 16 residues. The germline V gene has CDR1 SGHTA and CDR2 FQGNSA. V lost 1 base to trimming and J lost 3 bases, with 13 bases between them. The CDR3 protein is CASSLVSGVVYNEQFF. The CDR3 DNA reads as TGTGCCAGCAGCTTAGTATCGGGCGTAGTCTACAATGAGCAGTTCTTC.

As to this clone: A much larger clone differs by one base, so this may be a read error. The chain recombines TRBV4-1 with TRBJ2-7; D is undetermined. There are 16 residues in the CDR3. Germline V gene lookup returns CDR1 MGHRA and CDR2 YSYEKL. Between the trimmed V and J ends, which lost 4 bases and 1 base, there was a span of 17 bases. For the CDR3, the DNA is TGCGCCAGCAGCCCCGAAAGCGAGAGCCCTTCCTACGAGCAGTACTTC. Amino acids: CASSPESESPSYEQYF.

As DNA, the CDR3 is TGCAGCGTTGAGCTGGGGCCGGGTCAGCCCCAGCATTTT. Its protein product is CSVELGPGQPQHF. The chain has TRBV29-1 and TRBJ1-5, with D tentatively TRBD1 (5 bases). Trimming stripped 3 bases from V and 6 bases from J, with 12 bases between. This CDR3 has 13 residues. The germline V gene encodes CDR1 SQVTM and CDR2 ANQGSEA.

V is TRBV6-1 and J is TRBJ1-1, with D possibly TRBD1 on 5 matching bases. Per germline, CDR1 MNHNS and CDR2 SASEGT. This CDR3 region has 13 residues. Trimming stripped 2 bases from V and 12 bases from J, with 16 bases between. For the CDR3, the DNA is TGTGCCAGCAGTGAAAGCAGGGACGTAGGTACTTTCTTT. Translating it yields CASSESRDVGTFF.

The rearrangement uses TRBV29-1 and TRBJ1-2, with D perhaps TRBD1 (6 bases). The CDR3 extends over 14 amino acids. The germline V and J ends were trimmed by 7 bases and 0 bases, with 15 bases remaining between them. The germline V gene encodes CDR1 SQVTM and CDR2 ANQGSEA. CDR3 sequence reads: CSARWGAPNYGYTF. The CDR3 DNA reads as TGCAGCGCCAGGTGGGGGGCGCCTAACTATGGCTACACCTTC.

In this sample, this clone turned up many times. Other DNA sequences of this sample code for an identical CDR3. V gene TRBV9 combines with J gene TRBJ1-2; TRBD1 is a possible D gene (5 bases). V was trimmed by 3 bases and J by 6 bases, leaving 15 bases between them. Germline CDR1 is SGDLS and CDR2 is YYNGEE. CDR3 size: 14 residues. CDR3 sequence (DNA): TGTGCCAGCAGCGCGTACCAGGGTAGCGATGGCTACACCTTC. Residues: CASSAYQGSDGYTF.